This T cell receptor beta chain stems from a study of blood T cell repertoires in COVID-19. Study summary: Acute-phase and convalescent COVID-19 samples originated in the United States, Italy and Spain. Sample material is recorded as cDNA or gDNA derived from T cells, B-cell-depleted T cells, or PBMCs.

In the study's own analysis: Estimation of nucleated cell counts was performed using reference gene primer amplification. Clones were sequenced by immunoSEQ multiplex PCR, and TCRdb holds only the in-frame ones, with some missing. V and J calls and clone size are as listed in that table; D and trimming were resolved from the DNA. This table holds some 170,000 clones, about 91% found once. Trimming took 0 bases from V and 4 from J; bases not matched to a gene: 3. Germline CDR1 reads SGHNT; CDR2 reads YYREEE (reference sequence). CDR3 length: 16 residues. V gene TRBV5-4 combines with J gene TRBJ2-2; 10 nucleotides agree with TRBD1. Material for sequencing was peripheral blood. This clonotype was obtained from a woman in her fifties or sixties who had recovered from COVID-19. The CDR3 region is CASSLGTGGLTGELFF. The CDR3 DNA reads as TGTGCCAGCAGCTTGGGGACAGGGGGACTCACCGGGGAGCTGTTTTTT.